These T cell receptor beta chains were read from a single sample in a study of radiotherapy plus CTLA-4 blockade in lung cancer. TCRdb keeps only in-frame clones here, not all; method: immunoSEQ multiplex PCR. The data show roughly 62,000 clones, more than 70% seen once. The material was peripheral blood, obtained from a patient treated with radiotherapy plus ipilimumab. The source of these receptors is a human donor with non-small cell lung cancer who had a complete response to radiotherapy plus ipilimumab. CDR3s include the opening cysteine and the closing phenylalanine or tryptophan. Each record gives: J gene, V gene, CDR3 protein.

TRBJ1-5 TRBV6-6 CASSYSGQDNQPQHF
TRBJ1-5 TRBV2 CASSGGYSNQPQHF
TRBJ2-2 TRBV5-1 CASRPTGGNTGELFF
TRBJ1-5 TRBV28 CASKRLGGQGPQHF
TRBJ1-1 TRBV7-9 CASSYSSDNEAFF
TRBJ1-2 TRBV14 CASSRTGGPGSGYTF
TRBJ1-1 TRBV4-1 CASSQYRAQNTEAFF
TRBJ2-5 TRBV5-6 CASSLFTEQETQYF
TRBJ2-7 TRBV7-8 CASSSGQRQYF
TRBJ1-2 TRBV7-9 CASSLPGTASVTYGYTF
TRBJ1-4 TRBV2 CASTNLARGTQKLFF
TRBJ2-2 TRBV6-5 CASSLTANTGELFF
TRBJ1-6 TRBV6-5 CASSIIGTGRSPLHF
TRBJ2-7 TRBV5-1 CASSPGTGPYEQYF
TRBJ1-5 TRBV18 CASSPGTSPSNQPQHF
TRBJ1-4 TRBV7-8 CASSPDRGEKLFF
TRBJ1-5 TRBV7-2 CASSLVSGREGQPQHF
TRBJ2-5 TRBV28 CAAGSSETQYF
TRBJ1-1 TRBV5-1 CASSFQGAENTEAFF
TRBJ1-1 TRBV5-5 CASQGMNTEAFF
TRBJ2-3 TRBV7-3 CASSDPLTGTGRGAQYF
TRBJ2-6 TRBV19 CASSSRDSSGANVLTF